This T cell receptor (beta chain) was recovered during a study of regulatory T cells in long-lasting Graves disease. Looked up from germline, CDR1 is SGHVS and CDR2 is FNYEAQ. The CDR3 consists of 17 residues. The V gene end was trimmed by 2 bases and the J gene end by 5 bases; junction bases not matched to a gene: 12. Regarding time point: persistent/refractory GD, antithyroid drugs over 5 years with positive TRAb. PBMCs provided the RNA from which the TCR library was made. This clonotype was found many times. For TCR beta, libraries came from iRepertoire HTBI primers and Arm-PCR of CDR3 regions. Using its own MiXCR run on the multiplex PCR reads, TCRdb lists one record per CDR3 protein. Among 400,000 or so distinct CDR3 sequences listed, 23% were seen once.

The input for sequencing was peripheral blood mononuclear cells (PBMCs), taken when the disease was refractory, from a patient treated with antithyroid drugs. This TCR was sampled from a female donor with Graves disease. The rearrangement joins TRBV7-6 to TRBJ2-7, with 10 bases fitting TRBD2. CDR3 amino acids: CASSLLLAGAPRHEQYF. The CDR3 DNA reads as TGTGCCAGCAGCTTACTGCTAGCGGGAGCCCCGAGGCACGAGCAGTACTTC.